This TCR beta chain originates from a study of PD-1 blockade in mismatch repair-deficient tumors. Turning to the study itself: Patients had over ten mismatch repair-deficient cancer types and were previously treated and progressing. Overall study results and limits: After pembrolizumab, tumor-resident clones rose rapidly, then generally contracted before radiologic responses.

Libraries were prepared by immunoSEQ multiplex PCR; TCRdb keeps only in-frame clonotypes and omits some of them. The table shows over 100,000 clones, with more than 60% occurring only once. Germline V CDR1 and CDR2: SQVTM, ANQGSEA. Trimming removed 4 bases from V and 2 bases from J, with 24 bases in between. The length of the CDR3 is 18 residues. About this clone itself: Its antigen is unknown.

Sequenced here: peripheral blood, sampled 60 weeks after starting pembrolizumab. This sequence was found in an adult with mismatch repair-deficient cancer. The chain links TRBV29-1 to TRBJ1-5, with a tentative D call TRBD1 (5 bases). CDR3 DNA sequence: TGCAGCGTTGCGAGGGGTTGGGGTTCCGGGGGTGGCAATCAGCCCCAGCATTTT. It specifies CSVARGWGSGGGNQPQHF.